This T cell receptor beta chain comes out of a study of cytomegalovirus exposure and HLA in healthy donors. CDR1 is MNHNS, CDR2 SASEGT, per germline. With 8 bases removed from V and 0 bases from J, the gap between germline ends came to 16 bases. The CDR3 runs to 15 residues. The PCR ran on 60 Vbeta and 13 Jbeta primers. Produced via immunoSEQ multiplex PCR; TCRdb's table is partial and in-frame only. The profile shows about 84,000 clones, 55% to 70% of them singletons. This clonotype was sampled from a woman in her thirties or forties in good health and CMV-seropositive. This chain joins TRBV6-1 and TRBJ1-1; D is unresolved. Material for sequencing was PBMCs. The CDR3 coding sequence is TGTGCCAGCTCCCCCTCGGACTTCATGAACACTGAAGCTTTCTTT. This encodes CASSPSDFMNTEAFF.